The 24 T cell receptor beta chains below all came from one sample that was sequenced in a study of CD8+CD57+ T cells in acquired aplastic anemia. In patients chosen for sequencing, flow cytometry had shown CD8+CD57+ cell expansion. Template material for TCR beta VDJ and CDR3 profiling consisted of genomic DNA. MiXCR, applied by TCRdb to the reads, yields one record per CDR3 protein. Of a few hundred thousand distinct CDR3 sequences listed, approximately 82% are singletons. The sample taken for sequencing was sorted CD4+, CD8+, or CD8+CD57+ T cells (not recorded which) from PBMCs. All receptors come from a human donor with aplastic anemia.

Comment on this clonotype: Likely a read error: the CDR3 ends without its conserved phenylalanine or tryptophan. It is unclear where the CDR3 begins or ends on the DNA, so no DNA is shown, and the CDR3 is as TCRdb lists it. The gene calls are TRBV15 and TRBJ2-6. Germline V gene sequence: CDR1 LNHNV, CDR2 YYDKDF (reference sequence). The CDR3 spans 16 residues, counting both ends. Here the CDR3 reads CASSIAGSYGANVLRP.

The chain carries TRBV7-2 and TRBJ2-5, with 8 positions matching TRBD1. The CDR3 totals 16 residues. J gave up 10 bases and V 3 bases, and 16 bases lay outside the gene matches. In germline, CDR1 is SGHTA, CDR2 FQGNSA. CDR3 in DNA: TGTGCCAGCAGCTTGTCAGGGGGCGCCGACTATGGATACCAGTACTTC. Amino acid sequence: CASSLSGGADYGYQYF. Complete variable domain (other parts from reference TRBV7-2 and TRBJ2-5): GAGVSQSPSNKVTEKGKDVELRCDPISGHTALYWYRQSLGQGLEFLIYFQGNSAPDKSGLPSDRFSAERTGGSVSTLTIQRTQQEDSAVYLCASSLSGGADYGYQYFGPGTRLLVL.

This chain links TRBV7-9 with TRBJ2-3; 9 nucleotides match TRBD2. J gave up 11 bases and V 3 bases, and 12 bases lay outside the gene matches. CDR3 size: 15 residues. Per the germline V gene, CDR1 is SEHNR and CDR2 is FQNEAQ (reference sequence). The CDR3 DNA sequence: TGTGCCAGCAGCTTTCATAGCGGGAGCGGGGATGAGCAGTATTTT. Translating gives CASSFHSGSGDEQYF.

The chain has TRBV19 and TRBJ2-1; 7 nucleotides agree with TRBD2. This CDR3 has 15 amino acids. Losses at the gene ends were 6 bases for V and 7 bases for J; bases not matched to a gene: 12. Germline CDR1 and CDR2: LNHDA and SQIVND (reference sequence). CDR3 bases: TGTGCCAGTAGCATCGGACGCGCGGGAGATAATGAGCAGTTCTTC. It encodes CASSIGRAGDNEQFF. Full variable domain (remainder filled in from reference TRBV19 and TRBJ2-1): DGGITQSPKYLFRKEGQNVTLSCEQNLNHDAMYWYRQDPGQGLRLIYYSQIVNDFQKGDIAEGYSVSREKKESFPLTVTSAQKNPTAFYLCASSIGRAGDNEQFFGPGTRLTVL.

Details on this clonotype: An end of the junction does not agree with germline; a read error may underlie this. This chain connects TRBV7-2 to TRBJ2-3; 7 nucleotides line up with TRBD2. Germline CDR1 and CDR2: SGHTA and FQGNSA. The CDR3 contains 14 residues. The CDR3 protein is CASSWGGGPNYDYF. CDR3 coding DNA: TGTGCCAGCAGCTGGGGGGGAGGGCCAAACTATGACTACTTT. The full variable domain, with the rest looked up from reference TRBV7-2 and TRBJ2-3, is GAGVSQSPSNKVTEKGKDVELRCDPISGHTALYWYRQSLGQGLEFLIYFQGNSAPDKSGLPSDRFSAERTGGSVSTLTIQRTQQEDSAVYLCASSWGGGPNYDYFGPGTRLTVL.

This chain connects TRBV9 to TRBJ2-1; a weak D match, TRBD2 (5 bases). CDR1 is SGDLS, CDR2 YYNGEE, per germline. Trimming took off 5 bases at V and 9 bases at J, with 21 bases between the two ends. This CDR3 region has 15 residues. CDR3 protein: CASSVTAVASSEQFF. The CDR3 DNA is TGTGCCAGCAGTGTTACGGCAGTAGCGTCCAGTGAGCAGTTCTTC.

At least ten counts were recorded for this clonotype. This chain joins TRBV7-8 and TRBJ2-7, with D perhaps matching TRBD2 (6 bases). Germline V lookup: CDR1 SGHVS, CDR2 FQNEAQ. Trimming removed 0 bases from V and 4 bases from J, with 22 bases in between. The CDR3 length is 18 residues. CDR3 sequence reads: CASSLAGGRDTQYYEQYV. The CDR3 DNA follows: TGTGCCAGCAGCTTAGCGGGAGGCCGCGATACGCAGTATTACGAGCAGTACGTC.

Points on this clonotype: A much bigger clone sits one base away, suggesting this may be a read error. The V call is TRBV2, the J call TRBJ2-3; 9 bases agree with TRBD1. The CDR3 length is 14 residues. V lost 6 bases to trimming and J lost 1 base; unmatched junction nucleotides: 2. Germline V gene sequence: CDR1 SNHLY, CDR2 FYNNEI. The DNA for the CDR3 is TGTGCCAGCAGCTGGACAGGGGGCACAGATACGCAGTATTTT. Protein product: CASSWTGGTDTQYF.

This clonotype was seen a handful of times. This may come from a read error, since a much larger clone is one base off. No DNA is shown, since the ends of the CDR3 on it are uncertain; the CDR3 is the one TCRdb lists. The chain couples TRBV7-4 to TRBJ2-3. The CDR3 length is 14 residues, termini included. Germline values: CDR1 SGHVT, CDR2 SQSDAQ. The CDR3 protein is CASSLVVTSSTSGF.

This clonotype appeared a few times. V is TRBV20-1 and J is TRBJ2-3; D unresolved. Trimming cost V 1 base and J 7 bases, with 18 bases left between them. This CDR3 has 15 residues. CDR1 and CDR2 (germline): DFQATT, SNEGSKA (reference sequence). This chain's CDR3 is CSARAQGVMDYTQYF. In DNA form, the CDR3 reads TGCAGTGCTAGAGCCCAAGGTGTTATGGATTATACGCAGTATTTT.

About this clonotype itself: The junction departs from the called germline gene at one end, perhaps through a read error. This chain joins TRBV2 and TRBJ2-1; D not certain. The CDR3 covers 15 residues. Germline-derived CDR1 and CDR2 are SNHLY and FYNNEI. CDR3 nucleotide sequence: TGTGCCAGCAGTATTCGCAGCATGAATGAGAATGTGCAGTTCTTC. The encoded protein is CASSIRSMNENVQFF.

On this clonotype: Compared with germline, one end of the junction differs, possibly owing to a read error. The chain recombines TRBV7-9 with TRBJ1-6, with D maybe TRBD1 (5 bases). The CDR3 is 14 residues long. The germline V gene encodes CDR1 SEHNR and CDR2 FQNEAQ (reference sequence). CDR3 nucleotides: TGTGCCAGCAGCTCGACAGAGAGAAGCTACGAGCAGTACTTT. It translates to CASSSTERSYEQYF.

The CDR3 loop is CASSVWVDTQYF. In nucleotides, the CDR3 is TGTGCCAGCAGCGTATGGGTTGATACGCAGTATTTT. The rearrangement links TRBV3-2 to TRBJ2-3. TRBV3-2 corresponds to a pseudogene. The CDR3 has 12 residues.

A remark on this clonotype: Mismatch with germline at one junction end may stem from a read error. J is TRBJ1-5 and V is TRBV7-9, with D possibly TRBD1 on 5 matching bases. The CDR3 spans 16 residues. CDR1 SEHNR and CDR2 FQNEAQ come from the germline V gene (reference sequence). CDR3 region: CASSYHHGTSHQPQHF. DNA of the CDR3: TGTGCCAGCAGCTACCACCACGGGACGAGTCATCAACCCCAGCATTTT.

The J gene is TRBJ1-6, the V gene TRBV19; D call uncertain. The CDR3 contains 15 residues. Deletions cut 4 bases from V and 10 bases from J, with 17 bases between. Looked up from germline, CDR1 is LNHDA and CDR2 is SQIVND (reference sequence). CDR3 bases: TGTGCCAGTAGTACCCTCGGTGGGTCCTACTCACCCCTCCACTTT. Translated: CASSTLGGSYSPLHF.

The rearrangement uses TRBV7-8 and TRBJ2-7; D possibly corresponds to TRBD2 (6 bases). The CDR3 is 18 amino acids. The V gene lost 0 bases and the J gene lost 1 base, with 19 bases spanning the gap. Per the germline V gene, CDR1 is SGHVS and CDR2 is FQNEAQ. The CDR3 spells CASSLAPGRTTLSYEQYV. The CDR3 DNA reads TGTGCCAGCAGCTTAGCGCCAGGTCGGACTACGCTTTCCTACGAGCAGTACGTC.

Note on this clonotype: One end of the junction varies from germline; a read error may be responsible. V and J are TRBV2 and TRBJ2-3; a weak D match, TRBD1 (6 bases). CDR1 and CDR2 (germline): SNHLY, FYNNEI. This CDR3 region has 15 residues. DNA for the CDR3: TGTGCCAGCAGCGTTGGGGGCCAAGGCACAGATTCGCAGGGTTTT. It yields the protein CASSVGGQGTDSQGF.

The rearrangement joins TRBV7-8 to TRBJ1-2, with D hard to call. Trimming took 4 bases from V and 10 from J, leaving 22 bases between them. The CDR3 sequence is 15 residues long. Germline V gene lookup returns CDR1 SGHVS and CDR2 FQNEAQ. CDR3 in DNA: TGTGCCAGCAGCTGGGCAGAAGGCTCCAATACTCACTACACCTTC. As protein: CASSWAEGSNTHYTF. The full variable domain, with the rest looked up from reference TRBV7-8 and TRBJ1-2, is GAGVSQSPRYKVAKRGQDVALRCDPISGHVSLFWYQQALGQGPEFLTYFQNEAQLDKSGLPSDRFFAERPEGSVSTLKIQRTQQEDSAVYLCASSWAEGSNTHYTFGSGTRLTVV.

This chain uses TRBV7-9 with TRBJ1-2; TRBD1 might be the D (6 bases). This CDR3 region has 15 residues. V was pared by 5 bases and J by 4 bases, with 17 bases between. Germline V gene lookup returns CDR1 SEHNR and CDR2 FQNEAQ (reference sequence). CDR3 coding DNA: TGTGCCAGCAGCCGAATGGGGGCGCCAGGCTATGGCTACACCTTC. Its protein product is CASSRMGAPGYGYTF.

V gene TRBV7-2 combines with J gene TRBJ2-1; D might be TRBD2 (6 bases). The CDR3 extends over 16 amino acids. Trimming stripped 3 bases from V and 8 bases from J, with 20 bases between. The germline CDR1 and CDR2 sequences are SGHTA and FQGNSA. CDR3 protein: CASSFQGGGDRDEQFF. The CDR3 DNA sequence: TGTGCCAGCAGCTTTCAGGGAGGTGGGGATAGGGATGAGCAGTTCTTC. The complete variable domain, with remaining parts taken from reference TRBV7-2 and TRBJ2-1, reads GAGVSQSPSNKVTEKGKDVELRCDPISGHTALYWYRQSLGQGLEFLIYFQGNSAPDKSGLPSDRFSAERTGGSVSTLTIQRTQQEDSAVYLCASSFQGGGDRDEQFFGPGTRLTVL.

Details on this clonotype: Because it lacks the conserved phenylalanine or tryptophan at the end, this CDR3 is likely a read error. The limits of the CDR3 on the DNA are not certain, so only TCRdb's listed CDR3 is given. The rearrangement joins TRBV2 to TRBJ1-6; no DNA check was done on the table's D call, TRBD1. The germline gives CDR1 SNHLY, CDR2 FYNNEI. The CDR3 numbers 15 amino acids, ends counted. The CDR3 is CASGDGGTYTQYFHP.

In the case of this clonotype: One end of the junction does not line up with germline, which may come from a read error. The V and J genes are TRBV7-2 and TRBJ2-6; the D call may be TRBD1 or TRBD2 (7 bases each). Germline lookup yields CDR1 SGHTA and CDR2 FQGNSA. This CDR3 contains 16 residues. In DNA, the CDR3 is TGCGCCAGCAGCCCCCAGGGGGGGGACACCGGGGACCTGCTGACTTTC. Encoded protein: CASSPQGGDTGDLLTF. Based on the CDR3 plus reference TRBV7-2 and TRBJ2-6, the full variable domain is GAGVSQSPSNKVTEKGKDVELRCDPISGHTALYWYRQSLGQGLEFLIYFQGNSAPDKSGLPSDRFSAERTGGSVSTLTIQRTQQEDSAVYLCASSPQGGDTGDLLTFGAGSRLTVL.

The chain joins TRBV5-1 to TRBJ1-1, with 7 nucleotides matching TRBD1. This CDR3 comprises 13 residues. With 3 bases clipped from V and 5 bases from J, the junction kept 4 bases outside the gene matches. Looked up from germline, CDR1 is SGHRS and CDR2 is YFSETQ. The CDR3 coding sequence is TGCGCCAGCAGCTCGGACAGGAGGACTGAAGCTTTCTTT. As protein: CASSSDRRTEAFF.

This clonotype was picked up one time. The conserved final phenylalanine or tryptophan is absent from the CDR3, which likely points to a read error. The limits of the CDR3 on the DNA are not certain, so only TCRdb's listed CDR3 is given. This rearrangement joins TRBV7-8 to TRBJ2-5; the listed D gene, TRBD2, was not tested against the DNA. Looked up from germline, CDR1 is SGHVS and CDR2 is FQNEAQ. The CDR3 region is 12 residues in length, termini included. CDR3 sequence reads: CASKGARGPETH.